A selection of T cell receptor beta chains follows, all from one sample in a study of blood T cell repertoires in COVID-19. Some clones are missing from TCRdb's copy, which holds only in-frame ones; the method was immunoSEQ multiplex PCR. In the table there are roughly 250,000 clones, 83% of which are singletons. Sequencing was carried out using PBMCs or T cells enriched from blood (not recorded which). The receptors derive from a woman between 40 and 50 years old who had been exposed to COVID-19. CDR3s include the opening cysteine and the closing phenylalanine or tryptophan. The D gene is left open where the match is weak. Where a row states a size, it is once, few, many or the class of an expanded clone; other rows omit it.

CDR3 protein | CDR3 DNA | D gene | J gene | V gene | clone size
CSDLQGGYGYTF | TGCAGCGATCTTCAGGGAGGCTATGGCTACACCTTC | . | TRBJ1-2 | TRBV29-1 | .
CASSLSGGTDTQYF | TGTGCCAGCAGCTTATCAGGGGGCACAGATACGCAGTATTTT | . | TRBJ2-3 | TRBV7-3 | .
CATPGRGGARNEQFF | TGTGCCACCCCAGGTAGGGGGGGGGCCCGCAATGAGCAGTTCTTC | . | TRBJ2-1 | TRBV2 | .
CASSQNPSAGVGSQYF | TGTGCCAGCAGCCAAAACCCCTCAGCGGGGGTCGGGTCCCAGTACTTC | TRBD2 | TRBJ2-5 | TRBV4-2 | .
CASSPTRSSYNEQFF | TGTGCCAGCAGCCCGACTAGGTCTTCATACAATGAGCAGTTCTTC | . | TRBJ2-1 | TRBV3-1/TRBV3-2 | .
CASSAGMFTEAFF | TGTGCCAGCAGTGCGGGGATGTTCACTGAAGCTTTCTTT | . | TRBJ1-1 | TRBV7-9 | .
CASSFVAGRAYEQYF | TGTGCCAGTAGTTTTGTAGCAGGGAGGGCCTACGAGCAGTACTTC | TRBD2 | TRBJ2-7 | TRBV19 | .
CASRQGAYGYTF | TGTGCCAGCAGACAGGGGGCTTATGGCTACACCTTC | TRBD1 | TRBJ1-2 | TRBV19 | .
CAIGASGSYNEQFF | TGTGCCATCGGGGCTAGCGGCTCCTACAATGAGCAGTTCTTC | TRBD2 | TRBJ2-1 | TRBV10-3 | .
CASSEWDRGAYEQYF | TGTGCCAGCAGTGAATGGGACAGGGGGGCCTACGAGCAGTACTTC | TRBD1 | TRBJ2-7 | TRBV2 | once
CASSLRGDRSYEQYF | TGCGCCAGCAGCCTACGTGGGGACAGATCCTACGAGCAGTACTTC | TRBD1 | TRBJ2-7 | TRBV5-1 | .
CASSGRPGSTDTQYF | TGCGCCAGCAGCGGCCGGCCAGGGAGCACAGATACGCAGTATTTT | . | TRBJ2-3 | TRBV5-1 | few
CASKTAGPFYEQYF | TGTGCCAGCAAGACAGCAGGACCCTTCTACGAGCAGTACTTC | . | TRBJ2-7 | TRBV6-5 | few
CASRDPGVNTGELFF | TGCGCCAGCAGGGACCCAGGGGTTAACACCGGGGAGCTGTTTTTT | . | TRBJ2-2 | TRBV23-1 | .
CASSPGQGRDGYTF | TGTGCCAGCAGCCCCGGACAGGGGCGGGATGGCTACACCTTC | TRBD1 | TRBJ1-2 | TRBV7-2 | few
CASSQAGTGIYEQYF | TGTGCCAGTAGCCAGGCCGGGACAGGGATCTACGAGCAGTACTTC | TRBD1 | TRBJ2-7 | TRBV19 | .
CASSPIQTYNEQFF | TGTGCCAGCTCACCGATACAGACCTACAATGAGCAGTTCTTC | . | TRBJ2-1 | TRBV18 | .
CASRDLAGGGDTQYF | TGTGCCAGCAGGGATCTAGCGGGGGGCGGAGATACGCAGTATTTT | TRBD2 | TRBJ2-3 | TRBV27 | few
CASRPGTGGRNEQFF | TGTGCCAGCAGACCCGGGACAGGGGGTCGCAATGAGCAGTTCTTC | TRBD1 | TRBJ2-1 | TRBV5-6 | once
CASSQAGTSGETQYF | TGTGCCAGCAGCCAGGCCGGGACTAGCGGGGAGACCCAGTACTTC | TRBD2 | TRBJ2-5 | TRBV4-2 | .
CASRFATGNQPQHF | TGTGCCAGCAGATTCGCCACAGGGAATCAGCCCCAGCATTTT | . | TRBJ1-5 | TRBV6-1 | .
CATSDSTTGGVYGYTF | TGTGCCACCAGTGACTCGACGACAGGGGGTGTCTATGGCTACACCTTC | TRBD1 | TRBJ1-2 | TRBV24-1 | .
CASSIGNRGGHGYTF | TGTGCCAGTAGTATCGGGAACAGGGGGGGACATGGCTACACCTTC | TRBD1 | TRBJ1-2 | TRBV19 | .
CASSQDLRENYGYTF | TGCGCCAGCAGCCAAGATCTACGGGAGAACTATGGCTACACCTTC | . | TRBJ1-2 | TRBV4-1 | .
CASSPRDRGALGYGYTF | TGTGCCAGCAGCCCCCGGGACAGGGGAGCTCTGGGGTATGGCTACACCTTC | TRBD1 | TRBJ1-2 | TRBV7-8 | few
CASSQQGRPLHF | TGTGCCAGCAGCCAACAGGGGCGGCCCCTCCACTTT | TRBD1 | TRBJ1-6 | TRBV7-8 | .